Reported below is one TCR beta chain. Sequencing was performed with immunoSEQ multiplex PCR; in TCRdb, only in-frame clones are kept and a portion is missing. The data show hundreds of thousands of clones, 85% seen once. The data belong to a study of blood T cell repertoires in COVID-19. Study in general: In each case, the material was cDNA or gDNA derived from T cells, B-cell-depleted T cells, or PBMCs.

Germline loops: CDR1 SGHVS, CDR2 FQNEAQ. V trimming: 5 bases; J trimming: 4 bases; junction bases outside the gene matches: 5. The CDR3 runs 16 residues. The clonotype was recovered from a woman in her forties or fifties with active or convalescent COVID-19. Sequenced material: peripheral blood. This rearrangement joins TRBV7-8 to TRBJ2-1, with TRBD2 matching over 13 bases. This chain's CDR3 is CASSAGLAGDYNEQFF. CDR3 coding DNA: TGTGCCAGCAGCGCCGGACTAGCGGGGGATTACAATGAGCAGTTCTTC. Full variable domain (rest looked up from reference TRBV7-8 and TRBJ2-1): GAGVSQSPRYKVAKRGQDVALRCDPISGHVSLFWYQQALGQGPEFLTYFQNEAQLDKSGLPSDRFFAERPEGSVSTLKIQRTQQEDSAVYLCASSAGLAGDYNEQFFGPGTRLTVL.